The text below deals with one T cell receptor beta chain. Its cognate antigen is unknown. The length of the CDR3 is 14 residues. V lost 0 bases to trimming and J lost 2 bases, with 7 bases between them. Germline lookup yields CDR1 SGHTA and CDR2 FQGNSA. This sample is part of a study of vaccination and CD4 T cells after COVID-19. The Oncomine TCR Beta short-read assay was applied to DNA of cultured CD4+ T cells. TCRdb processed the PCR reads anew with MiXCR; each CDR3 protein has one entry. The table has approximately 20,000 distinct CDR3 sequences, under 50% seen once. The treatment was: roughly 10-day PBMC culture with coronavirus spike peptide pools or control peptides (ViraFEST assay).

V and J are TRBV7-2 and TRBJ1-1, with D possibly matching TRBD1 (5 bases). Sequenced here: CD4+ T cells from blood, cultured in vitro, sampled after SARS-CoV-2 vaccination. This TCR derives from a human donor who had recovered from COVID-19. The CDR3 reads CASSLAQGNTEAFF. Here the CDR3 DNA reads TGTGCCAGCAGCTTAGCGCAGGGAAACACTGAAGCTTTCTTT.